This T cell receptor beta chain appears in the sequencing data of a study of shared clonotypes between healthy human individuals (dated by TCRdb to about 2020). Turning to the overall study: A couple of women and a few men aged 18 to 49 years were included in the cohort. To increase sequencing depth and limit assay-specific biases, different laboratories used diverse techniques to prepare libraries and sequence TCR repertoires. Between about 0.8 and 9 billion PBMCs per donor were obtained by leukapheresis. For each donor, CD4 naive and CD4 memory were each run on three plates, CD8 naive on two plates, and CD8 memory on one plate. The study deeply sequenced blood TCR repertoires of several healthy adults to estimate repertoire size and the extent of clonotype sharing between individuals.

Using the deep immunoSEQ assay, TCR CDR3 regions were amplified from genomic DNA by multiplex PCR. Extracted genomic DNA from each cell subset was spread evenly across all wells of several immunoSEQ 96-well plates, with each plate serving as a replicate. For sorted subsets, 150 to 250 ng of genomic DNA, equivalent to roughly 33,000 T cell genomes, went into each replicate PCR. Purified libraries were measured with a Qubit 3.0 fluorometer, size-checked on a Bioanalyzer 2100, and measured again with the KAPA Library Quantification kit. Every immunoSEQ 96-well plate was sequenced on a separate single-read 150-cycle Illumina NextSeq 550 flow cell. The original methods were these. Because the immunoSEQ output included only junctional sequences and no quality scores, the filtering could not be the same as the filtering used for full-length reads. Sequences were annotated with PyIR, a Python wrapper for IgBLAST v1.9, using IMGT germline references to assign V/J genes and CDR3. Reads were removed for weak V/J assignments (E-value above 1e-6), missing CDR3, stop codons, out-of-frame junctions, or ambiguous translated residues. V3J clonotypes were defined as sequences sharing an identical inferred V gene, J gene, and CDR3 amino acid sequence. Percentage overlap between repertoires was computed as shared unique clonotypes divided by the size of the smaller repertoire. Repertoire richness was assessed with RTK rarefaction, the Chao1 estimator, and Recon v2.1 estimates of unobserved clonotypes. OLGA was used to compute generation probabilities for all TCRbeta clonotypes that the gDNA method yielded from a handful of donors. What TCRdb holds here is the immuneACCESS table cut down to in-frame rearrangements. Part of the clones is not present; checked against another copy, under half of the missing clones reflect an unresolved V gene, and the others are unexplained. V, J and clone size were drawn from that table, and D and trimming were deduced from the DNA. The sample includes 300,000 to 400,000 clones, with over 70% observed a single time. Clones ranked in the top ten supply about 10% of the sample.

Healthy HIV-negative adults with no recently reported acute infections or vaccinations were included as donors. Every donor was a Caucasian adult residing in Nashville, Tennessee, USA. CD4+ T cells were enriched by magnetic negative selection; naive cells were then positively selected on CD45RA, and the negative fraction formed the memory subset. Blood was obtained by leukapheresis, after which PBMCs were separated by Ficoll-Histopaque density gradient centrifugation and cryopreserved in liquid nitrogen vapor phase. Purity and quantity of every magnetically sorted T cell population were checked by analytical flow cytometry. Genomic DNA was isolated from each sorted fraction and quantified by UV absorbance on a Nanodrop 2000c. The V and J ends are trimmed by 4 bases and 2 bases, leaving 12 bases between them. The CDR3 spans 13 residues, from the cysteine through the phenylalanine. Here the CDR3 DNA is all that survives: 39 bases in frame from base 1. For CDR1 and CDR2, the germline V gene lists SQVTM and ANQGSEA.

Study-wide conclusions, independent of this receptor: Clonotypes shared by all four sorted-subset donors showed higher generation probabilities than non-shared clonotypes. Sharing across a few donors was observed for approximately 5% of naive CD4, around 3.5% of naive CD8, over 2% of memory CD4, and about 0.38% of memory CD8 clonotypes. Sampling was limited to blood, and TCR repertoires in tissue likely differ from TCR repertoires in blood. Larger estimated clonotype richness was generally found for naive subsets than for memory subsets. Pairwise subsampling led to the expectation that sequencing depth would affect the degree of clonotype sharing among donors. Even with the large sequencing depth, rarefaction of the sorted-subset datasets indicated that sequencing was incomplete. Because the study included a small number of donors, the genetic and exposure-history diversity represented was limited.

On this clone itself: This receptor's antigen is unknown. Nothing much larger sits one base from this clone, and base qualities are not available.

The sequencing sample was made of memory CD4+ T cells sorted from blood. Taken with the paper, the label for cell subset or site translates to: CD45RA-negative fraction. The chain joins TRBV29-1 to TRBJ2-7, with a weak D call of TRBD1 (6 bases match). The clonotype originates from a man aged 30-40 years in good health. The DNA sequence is TGCAGCGTTGCCACAGGGTTCACCTACGAGCAGTACTTC. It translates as CSVATGFTYEQYF.